These 13 T cell receptor beta chains were sequenced from one sample in a study of beta chain features in type 1 diabetes. Findings and limits, study-wide: Significant though moderate, a shortening of TCRB CDR3s appeared in all four CD4+ subsets of Type 1 diabetes patients.

Their cognate antigens are unknown. Expressed TCRB transcripts were sequenced because the isolated RNA had all been reverse transcribed beforehand. Produced via immunoSEQ multiplex PCR; TCRdb's table is partial and in-frame only. The repertoire includes nearly 350,000 clones, roughly 8.8% of them detected once, and approximately 1% sits in the top ten. The sequencing input was central memory CD4+ T cells from blood. The source of these receptors is a man aged 25-45 years with type 1 diabetes.

This sequence joins TRBV6-5 and TRBJ2-7; D is ambiguous. The CDR3 is 11 residues long. V was shortened by 2 bases and J by 5 bases, with 4 bases between the two germline ends. Germline lookup yields CDR1 MNHEY and CDR2 SVGAGI. The CDR3 DNA follows: TGTGCCAGCAGTTACGATAACGAGCAGTACTTC. Its translation: CASSYDNEQYF.

The chain carries TRBV7-9 and TRBJ2-3; TRBD1 agrees at 9 bases. The V and J ends lost 5 bases and 5 bases, in that order; junction bases with no gene match: 5. Germline V gene data show CDR1 as SEHNR and CDR2 as FQNEAQ (reference sequence). This CDR3 is 14 amino acids long. Here the CDR3 reads CASSNRGRGDTQYF. The CDR3, as DNA: TGTGCCAGCAGCAACAGGGGGCGCGGAGATACGCAGTATTTT.

The chain combines TRBV6-6 with TRBJ1-2; TRBD1 aligns across 10 bases. Trimming took 3 bases from V and 8 from J; bases not matched to a gene: 9. This CDR3 is 15 amino acids long. Germline V gene sequence: CDR1 MNHNY, CDR2 SVGAGI (reference sequence). In nucleotides, the CDR3 is TGTGCCAGCAGTTATGTGGGGACAGGGGTCAGCGGCTACACCTTC. It yields the protein CASSYVGTGVSGYTF.

The chain has TRBV29-1 and TRBJ2-7; no clear D. The V end lost 4 bases, the J end lost 0 bases, and 10 bases lay between the germline ends. The germline V gene has CDR1 SQVTM and CDR2 ANQGSEA. This CDR3 is 13 amino acids long. CDR3 loop: CSVALWSSYEQYF. In nucleotides, the CDR3 is TGCAGCGTTGCCCTATGGAGCTCCTACGAGCAGTACTTC.

This clone was counted between two and nine times. The chain uses TRBV29-1 and TRBJ2-7; weak D call: TRBD1 (5 bases). Trimming shortened V by 4 bases and J by 7 bases, and 14 bases separated the two germline ends. Germline CDR1 is SQVTM and CDR2 is ANQGSEA. The CDR3 is made up of 12 amino acids. CDR3: CSVGGPDREQYF. The CDR3 nucleotides read TGCAGCGTTGGGGGCCCCGATAGAGAGCAGTACTTC.

In this sample, this clone turned up a few times. The chain combines TRBV6-5 with TRBJ1-2; D is possibly TRBD1 (5 bases). The CDR3 has 14 amino acids. Germline V gives CDR1 MNHEY, CDR2 SVGAGI. The ends were cut back, 2 bases at V and 8 bases at J, with 15 bases in the middle. This CDR3 is CASSYTRQNVGYTF. The CDR3 nucleotides read TGTGCCAGCAGTTACACCCGACAGAACGTAGGCTACACCTTC.

This clone was counted between two and nine times. The chain recombines TRBV5-5 with TRBJ1-1; 9 bases fit TRBD1. Per the germline V gene, CDR1 is SGHKS and CDR2 is YYEKEE (reference sequence). V gave up 4 bases and J gave up 1 base; unmatched junction bases: 5. This CDR3 contains 15 residues. In DNA, the CDR3 is TGTGCCAGCAGCGCTCGGACAGGGGAGAACACTGAAGCTTTCTTT. Translated: CASSARTGENTEAFF. The complete variable domain, with remaining parts taken from reference TRBV5-5 and TRBJ1-1, reads DAGVTQSPTHLIKTRGQQVTLRCSPISGHKSVSWYQQVLGQGPQFIFQYYEKEERGRGNFPDRFSARQFPNYSSELNVNALLLGDSALYLCASSARTGENTEAFFGQGTRLTVV.

Turning to this clone: Within the sample, other DNA sequences also encode this same CDR3. The chain couples TRBV5-1 to TRBJ2-3, with D perhaps being TRBD1 or TRBD2 (5 bases each). The CDR3 contains 15 residues. The V gene's germline CDR1 is SGHRS and CDR2 YFSETQ. V dropped 0 bases and J dropped 0 bases, with 8 bases sitting between them. Here the CDR3 reads CASSLGDRSTDTQYF. The CDR3 DNA is TGCGCCAGCAGCTTGGGGGACCGTAGCACAGATACGCAGTATTTT.

This clone was recorded a few times. The rearrangement links TRBV5-1 to TRBJ2-7; D gene unclear. This CDR3 spans 15 amino acids. V lost 1 base, J lost 5 bases, and 16 bases lay in between. Germline CDR1 SGHRS, CDR2 YFSETQ. The CDR3 loop is CASSLPQAARDEQYF. For the CDR3, the DNA is TGCGCCAGCAGCTTGCCCCAGGCCGCTCGGGACGAGCAGTACTTC.

This clone was observed a few times. The genes are TRBV5-8 and TRBJ1-5; D is possibly TRBD1 (6 bases). Deletions cut 5 bases from V and 6 bases from J, with 18 bases between. CDR1 and CDR2 from the germline V gene are SGHTS and YDEGEE. This CDR3 comprises 15 residues. In DNA, the CDR3 is TGTGCCAGCAGTAGGGGGACGGCGGAGCTTCAGCCCCAGCATTTT. It encodes CASSRGTAELQPQHF.

The chain links TRBV2 to TRBJ1-2, with D possibly matching TRBD1 (6 bases). Germline values: CDR1 SNHLY, CDR2 FYNNEI. V gave up 5 bases and J gave up 8 bases, with 15 bases separating them. There are 13 residues in the CDR3. The CDR3 sequence: CASSYREQEGYTF. CDR3 nucleotides: TGTGCCAGCAGTTACAGGGAGCAGGAGGGCTACACCTTC.

In its sample, this clone was seen a few times. V gene TRBV30 combines with J gene TRBJ1-2; 7 nucleotides align to TRBD1. This CDR3 contains 15 residues. The J segment lost 2 bases and the V segment lost 1 base, leaving 7 bases of the junction unmatched. Per the germline V gene, CDR1 is GTSNPN and CDR2 is SVGIG (reference sequence). CDR3 DNA sequence: TGTGCCTGGAGTGGACAGGGCTGGGAAAACTATGGCTACACCTTC. Its translation is CAWSGQGWENYGYTF.

This sequence joins TRBV28 and TRBJ2-7; 10 nucleotides agree with TRBD1. V dropped 6 bases and J dropped 2; count of bases not matched to a gene: 10. Germline CDR1 reads MDHEN; CDR2 reads SYDVKM. The CDR3 runs to 16 residues. CDR3 sequence (DNA): TGTGCCAGCAGCCGCGCCTCGACAGGGGGCACCTACGAGCAGTACTTC. It is translated as CASSRASTGGTYEQYF.